This T cell receptor beta chain was profiled in a study of blood T cell repertoires in COVID-19. Study-wide context: Donors in the United States, Italy and Spain gave samples during acute or convalescent COVID-19. T cells, B-cell-depleted T cells, or PBMCs supplied cDNA or gDNA.

Libraries were prepared by immunoSEQ multiplex PCR; TCRdb keeps only in-frame clonotypes and omits some of them. The sample lists nearly 200,000 clones; roughly 84% were seen once. Participants' reported clinical history set cohort assignment. The sample was PBMCs or T cells enriched from blood (not recorded which). This TCR came from a middle-aged man who had recovered from COVID-19.

CDR3 bases: TGTGCCAGCAGGCCCATAGCGGGGGGGAACACCGGGGAGCTGTTTTTT. It encodes CASRPIAGGNTGELFF. The chain employs TRBV6-6 and TRBJ2-2, with 10 bases identical to TRBD2. CDR3 length equals 16 residues. Per germline, CDR1 MNHNY and CDR2 SVGAGI (reference sequence). With 6 bases clipped from V and 1 base from J, the junction kept 5 bases outside the gene matches.